This T cell receptor (beta chain) is from a study of graft-versus-host responses after intestinal transplantation. Background on the study: Anti-thymocyte globulin was used for induction in all recipients, who then took tacrolimus and steroids for approximately 3 years.

Study results and caveats: Declines in HvG clones occurring early post-transplant were associated with peak circulating GvH clone levels. Ileal or blood samples showed some GvH clones first, and such clones were also found in recipient marrow.

A remark on this clone: Its specificity is unknown.

Sequenced by immunoSEQ multiplex PCR; TCRdb stores in-frame clones only, minus some. The sample holds around 90,000 clones; 80% to 95% are singletons and the top ten take over 0.45%. The sample in question was unstimulated CD8+ T cells sorted from spleen or lymph node cells, obtained before intestinal transplant. The TCR comes from a human donor who received an intestinal transplant.

CDR3 sequence (DNA): TGTGCCACCCAAGGGACTTCACTAAATCAGCCCCAGCATTTT. It codes for CATQGTSLNQPQHF. J is TRBJ1-5 and V is TRBV6-6; D might be TRBD1 (5 bases). There are 14 residues in the CDR3. Per germline, CDR1 MNHNY and CDR2 SVGAGI (reference sequence). V was cut by 10 bases and J by 4 bases, with 17 bases left in between.